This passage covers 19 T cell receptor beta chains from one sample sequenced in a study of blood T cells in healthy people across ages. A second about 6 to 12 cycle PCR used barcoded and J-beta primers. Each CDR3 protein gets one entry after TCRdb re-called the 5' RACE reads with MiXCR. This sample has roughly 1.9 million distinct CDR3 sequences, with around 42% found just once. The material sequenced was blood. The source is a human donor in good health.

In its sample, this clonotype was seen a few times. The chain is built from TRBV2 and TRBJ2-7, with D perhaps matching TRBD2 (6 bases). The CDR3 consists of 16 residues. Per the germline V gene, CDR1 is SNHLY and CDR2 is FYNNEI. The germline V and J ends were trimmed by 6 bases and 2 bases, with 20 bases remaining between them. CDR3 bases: TGTGCCAGCAGGTCAGAACGAGCGGGTCCTACCTACGAGCAGTACTTC. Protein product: CASRSERAGPTYEQYF.

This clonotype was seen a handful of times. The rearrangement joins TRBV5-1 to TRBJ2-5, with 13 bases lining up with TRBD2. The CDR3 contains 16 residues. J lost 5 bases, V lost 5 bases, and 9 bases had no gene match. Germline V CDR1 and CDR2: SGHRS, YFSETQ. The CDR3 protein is CASSRGLAGEKETQYF. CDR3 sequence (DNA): TGCGCCAGCAGTAGAGGACTAGCGGGGGAGAAGGAGACCCAGTACTTC.

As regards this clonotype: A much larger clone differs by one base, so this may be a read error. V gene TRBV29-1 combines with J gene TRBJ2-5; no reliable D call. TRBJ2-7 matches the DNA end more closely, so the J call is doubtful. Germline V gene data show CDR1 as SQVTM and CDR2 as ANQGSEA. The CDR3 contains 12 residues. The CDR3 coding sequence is TGCAGCGTTGATGGTGGTGGCTGCGAGCAGTACTTC. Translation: CSVDGGGCEQYF.

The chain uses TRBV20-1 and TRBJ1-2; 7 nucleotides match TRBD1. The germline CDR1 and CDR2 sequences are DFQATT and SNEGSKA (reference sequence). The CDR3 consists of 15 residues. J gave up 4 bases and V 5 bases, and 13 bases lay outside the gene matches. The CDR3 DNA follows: TGCAGTGCTCTGGGGCCGGGACAGCTCATCTATGGCTACACCTTC. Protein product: CSALGPGQLIYGYTF.

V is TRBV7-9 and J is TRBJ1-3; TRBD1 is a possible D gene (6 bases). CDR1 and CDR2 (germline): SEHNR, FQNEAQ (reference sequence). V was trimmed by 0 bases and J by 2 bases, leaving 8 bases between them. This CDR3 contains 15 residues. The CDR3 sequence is CASSLAGGTGNTIYF. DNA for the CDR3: TGTGCCAGCAGCTTAGCAGGGGGAACTGGAAACACCATATATTTT. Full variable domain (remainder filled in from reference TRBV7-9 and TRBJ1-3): DTGVSQNPRHKITKRGQNVTFRCDPISEHNRLYWYRQTLGQGPEFLTYFQNEAQLEKSRLLSDRFSAERPKGSFSTLEIQRTEQGDSAMYLCASSLAGGTGNTIYFGEGSWLTVV.

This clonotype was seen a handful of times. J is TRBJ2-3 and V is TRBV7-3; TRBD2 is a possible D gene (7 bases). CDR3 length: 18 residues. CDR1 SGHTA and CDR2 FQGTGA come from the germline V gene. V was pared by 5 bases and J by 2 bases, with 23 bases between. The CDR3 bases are TGTGCCAGCAGCCATCCCGGTGGGGGGGGGCAGTTCACAGATACGCAGTATTTT. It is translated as CASSHPGGGGQFTDTQYF.

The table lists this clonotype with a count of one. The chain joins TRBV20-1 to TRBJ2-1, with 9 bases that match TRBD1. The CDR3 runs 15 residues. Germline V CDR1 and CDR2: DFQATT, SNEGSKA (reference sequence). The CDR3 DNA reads TGCTCGGGACAGGGTGGTATGAGGAAGTACAATGAGCAGTTCTTC. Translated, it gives CSGQGGMRKYNEQFF.

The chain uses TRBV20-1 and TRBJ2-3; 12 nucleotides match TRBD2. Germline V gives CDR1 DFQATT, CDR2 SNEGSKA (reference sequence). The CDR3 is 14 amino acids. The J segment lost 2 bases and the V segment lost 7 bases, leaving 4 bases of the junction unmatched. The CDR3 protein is CSGLAGGDTDTQYF. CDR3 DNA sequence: TGCAGTGGGCTAGCGGGGGGGGACACAGATACGCAGTATTTT.

The chain's CDR3 is CASSPGGDEVPYEQYF. Written as DNA, the CDR3 is TGTGCCAGCAGTCCCGGGGGGGACGAAGTCCCCTACGAGCAGTACTTC. The chain combines TRBV28 with TRBJ2-7, with 8 bases lining up with TRBD2. With 5 bases clipped from V and 2 bases from J, the junction kept 11 bases outside the gene matches. The CDR3 covers 16 residues. Germline V gene lookup returns CDR1 MDHEN and CDR2 SYDVKM.

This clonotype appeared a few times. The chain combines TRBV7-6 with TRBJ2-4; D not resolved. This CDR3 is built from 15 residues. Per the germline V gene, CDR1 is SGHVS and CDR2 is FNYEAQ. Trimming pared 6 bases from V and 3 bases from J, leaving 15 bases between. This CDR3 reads CASSPSVGIKNIQYF. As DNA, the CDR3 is TGTGCCAGCAGTCCCAGTGTGGGTATCAAAAACATTCAGTACTTC.

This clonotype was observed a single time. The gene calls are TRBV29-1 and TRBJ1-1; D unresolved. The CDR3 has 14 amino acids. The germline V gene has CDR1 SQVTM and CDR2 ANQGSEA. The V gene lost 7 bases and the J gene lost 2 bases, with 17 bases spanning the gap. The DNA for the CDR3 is TGCAGCGCCCTAGGGAGTACGGGAAACACTGAAGCTTTCTTT. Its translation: CSALGSTGNTEAFF.

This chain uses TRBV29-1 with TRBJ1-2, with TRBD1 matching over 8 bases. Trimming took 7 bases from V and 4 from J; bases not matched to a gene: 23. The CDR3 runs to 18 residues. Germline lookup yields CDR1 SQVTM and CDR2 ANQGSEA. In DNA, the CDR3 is TGCAGCGCTGCAAAACTACAGGGGGGCACTCCCCCAACCTATGGCTACACCTTC. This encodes CSAAKLQGGTPPTYGYTF.

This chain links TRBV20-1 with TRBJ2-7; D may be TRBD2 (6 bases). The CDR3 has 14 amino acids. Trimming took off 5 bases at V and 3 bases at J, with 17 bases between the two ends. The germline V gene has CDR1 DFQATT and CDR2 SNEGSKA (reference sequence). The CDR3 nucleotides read TGCAGTGCTTTACCAGTTCTGGGGGGCTACGAGCAGTACTTC. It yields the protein CSALPVLGGYEQYF.

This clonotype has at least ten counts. Written as DNA, the CDR3 is TGCAGTGCTACGGGACTTAACTATGGCTACACCTTC. It codes for CSATGLNYGYTF. J is TRBJ1-2 and V is TRBV20-1, with a possible D match to TRBD1 (5 bases). Trimming removed 4 bases from V and 1 base from J, with 7 bases in between. In germline, CDR1 is DFQATT, CDR2 SNEGSKA (reference sequence). This CDR3 region has 12 residues.

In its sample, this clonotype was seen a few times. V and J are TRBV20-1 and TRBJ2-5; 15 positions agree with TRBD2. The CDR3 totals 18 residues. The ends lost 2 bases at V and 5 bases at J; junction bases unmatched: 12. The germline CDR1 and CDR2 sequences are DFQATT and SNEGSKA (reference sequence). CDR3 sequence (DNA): TGCAGTGCTAGATCCCCCGGACTAGCGGGGGGGCGGGGGGAGACCCAGTACTTC. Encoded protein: CSARSPGLAGGRGETQYF.

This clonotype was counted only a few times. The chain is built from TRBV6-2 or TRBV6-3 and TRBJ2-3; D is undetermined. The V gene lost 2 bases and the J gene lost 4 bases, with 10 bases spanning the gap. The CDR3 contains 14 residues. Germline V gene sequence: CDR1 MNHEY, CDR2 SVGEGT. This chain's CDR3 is CASSYDSLADTQYF. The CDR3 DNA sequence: TGTGCCAGCAGTTACGACTCCCTCGCAGATACGCAGTATTTT.

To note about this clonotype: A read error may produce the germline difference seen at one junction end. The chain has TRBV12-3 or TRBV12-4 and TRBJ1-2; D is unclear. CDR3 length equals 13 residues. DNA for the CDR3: TGTGCCAGCAGTTTAGTCGGCAGCTATGGCTGCACCTTC. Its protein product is CASSLVGSYGCTF.

CDR3 sequence: CASSLGDGFLFGLGYTF. For the CDR3, the DNA is TGTGCCAGCAGCTTAGGGGACGGTTTCCTTTTTGGGCTGGGCTACACCTTC. The rearrangement uses TRBV7-2 and TRBJ1-2; the D gene is possibly TRBD1 (5 bases). The ends were cut back, 1 base at V and 8 bases at J, with 23 bases in the middle. The germline V gene has CDR1 SGHTA and CDR2 FQGNSA. This CDR3 comprises 17 residues.

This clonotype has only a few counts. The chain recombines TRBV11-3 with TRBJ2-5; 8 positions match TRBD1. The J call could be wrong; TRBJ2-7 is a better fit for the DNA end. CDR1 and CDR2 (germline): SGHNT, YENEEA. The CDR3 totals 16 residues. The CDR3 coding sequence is TGTGCCAGCAGCTTAGGGGACAGGAGCCCAGACTACGAGCAGTACTTC. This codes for CASSLGDRSPDYEQYF.